Sequencing of this T cell receptor (beta chain) was carried out in a study of T cells after yellow fever vaccination. Notes on the study in general: When the response was secondary, it was weaker but reached its peak faster, day 5 versus 15. FACS-sorted repertoires might harbor abundant contaminating clonotypes from the bulk population. The study re-detected most primary-vaccination clones after the booster (around 96% CD4, just over 85% CD8).

5'RACE template switching produced TCR cDNA carrying a universal primer site and UMIs. TCRdb ran MiXCR on the 5' RACE reads and lists one entry per CDR3 protein. The sample has 450,000 to 600,000 distinct CDR3 sequences; approximately 13% are singletons. Regarding this clonotype: Antigen specificity is unknown.

Germline V lookup: CDR1 SGHTA, CDR2 FQGNSA. The CDR3 is 15 amino acids. Trimming removed 5 bases at V and 2 bases at J, with 15 bases between. This chain uses TRBV7-2 with TRBJ1-2; no firm D call. The clonotype was recovered from a man younger than 40 who received the YFV17D yellow fever vaccine. The starting material was PBMCs, obtained on the day of the yellow fever booster vaccination. CDR3 in amino acids: CASSTYQKKNYGYTF. Here the CDR3 DNA reads TGTGCCAGCAGCACATACCAGAAAAAAAACTATGGCTACACCTTC.